Below, 10 T cell receptor beta chains from the same sample are listed, as sequenced in a study of beta chain features in type 1 diabetes. Findings of the study overall: In every one of the four CD4+ subsets, TCRB CDR3s were moderately but significantly shorter in Type 1 diabetes patients.

What was sequenced were expressed TCRB transcripts, since all of the isolated RNA had been reverse transcribed. TCRdb's copy holds only in-frame clones and misses some; the assay was immunoSEQ multiplex PCR. The table lists 140,000 or so clones, about 13% of them singletons. For these receptors, no antigen is known. The sample taken for sequencing was central memory CD4+ T cells from blood. These receptors were obtained from a man aged 18-30 years with type 1 diabetes.

This clone was found many times. The chain has TRBV9 and TRBJ2-4; D is possibly TRBD2 (5 bases). Trimming removed 0 bases from V and 7 bases from J, with 17 bases in between. The germline V gene encodes CDR1 SGDLS and CDR2 YYNGEE. This CDR3 has 16 residues. The CDR3 DNA reads TGTGCCAGCAGCGTAGAGGCCGGGGATCGAGAGAACATTCAGTACTTC. Translated: CASSVEAGDRENIQYF.

J is TRBJ2-5 and V is TRBV7-9, with 10 bases identical to TRBD1. The CDR3 length is 16 residues. V was clipped by 4 bases and J by 5 bases; unmatched bases: 10. Germline V gene data show CDR1 as SEHNR and CDR2 as FQNEAQ (reference sequence). CDR3 region: CASSSGGQGRFETQYF. In DNA, the CDR3 is TGTGCCAGCAGCTCGGGGGGACAGGGGAGATTCGAGACCCAGTACTTC.

The chain uses TRBV6-5 and TRBJ2-3; the match to TRBD2 covers 9 bases. CDR3 size: 15 residues. CDR1 and CDR2 from the germline V gene are MNHEY and SVGAGI. With 2 bases clipped from V and 2 bases from J, the junction kept 2 bases outside the gene matches. CDR3 amino acids: CASSYLAGPTDTQYF. CDR3 bases: TGTGCCAGCAGTTACCTAGCGGGGCCCACAGATACGCAGTATTTT.

A few counts support this clone. V usage is TRBV18 and J usage is TRBJ2-1; D is tentatively TRBD1 or TRBD2 (5 bases each). The V end was cut by 3 bases, the J end by 10 bases, with 16 bases between. This CDR3 spans 14 amino acids. Germline V CDR1 and CDR2: KGHSH, LQKENI. This CDR3 is CASSPNRGLWEQFF. The CDR3 nucleotides read TGTGCCAGCTCACCTAATCGGGGCCTCTGGGAGCAGTTCTTC.

The chain has TRBV19 and TRBJ1-5; 8 nucleotides line up with TRBD1. After removal of 6 bases from V and 4 bases from J, the junction contained 14 bases not matched to a gene. CDR3 size: 17 residues. CDR1 and CDR2 from the germline V gene are LNHDA and SQIVND (reference sequence). DNA of the CDR3: TGTGCCAGTAGCCCCGGGCCGACAGGGGCGTCAAATCAGCCCCAGCATTTT. Amino acids: CASSPGPTGASNQPQHF.

CDR3 DNA: TGCGCCAGCAGTGATGGACACCCGAACACTGAAGCTTTCTTT. This sequence encodes CASSDGHPNTEAFF. V and J are TRBV10-1 and TRBJ1-1, with D perhaps matching TRBD1 (5 bases). Germline CDR1 reads WNHNN; CDR2 reads SYGVQD (reference sequence). This CDR3 is 14 amino acids long. V lost 3 bases to trimming and J lost 1 base, with 9 bases between them.

The table lists this clone with many counts. The chain has TRBV11-2 and TRBJ2-1; possible D gene TRBD2, 5 bases. In germline, CDR1 is SGHAT, CDR2 FQNNGV. The CDR3 contains 15 residues. The V end was cut by 5 bases, the J end by 4 bases, with 15 bases between. The DNA for the CDR3 is TGTGCCAGCAGCCCCGGGGAACGGCGGTACAATGAGCAGTTCTTC. Amino acids: CASSPGERRYNEQFF.

There are a few counts of this clone. The chain has TRBV19 and TRBJ1-3, with 8 bases fitting TRBD1. The V segment lost 5 bases and the J segment 4 bases; nucleotides outside the gene matches: 10. In germline, CDR1 is LNHDA, CDR2 SQIVND (reference sequence). The CDR3 totals 16 residues. The CDR3: CASSSPARGLGNTIYF. The CDR3 bases are TGTGCCAGTAGTTCTCCAGCCAGGGGGCTCGGAAACACCATATATTTT.

Sample share makes this clone medium-sized. This rearrangement joins TRBV6-1 to TRBJ2-7; a possible D gene is TRBD1 (5 bases). V dropped 2 bases and J dropped 4 bases, with 12 bases sitting between them. This CDR3 has 14 amino acids. The germline gives CDR1 MNHNS, CDR2 SASEGT. DNA for the CDR3: TGTGCCAGCAGTGAATCGGGTAACAGGTACGAGCAGTACTTC. It is translated as CASSESGNRYEQYF.

V is TRBV13 and J is TRBJ2-3, with unresolved D. This CDR3 region has 14 residues. V lost 5 bases and J lost 0, with 9 bases in between. CDR1 is PRHDT and CDR2 is FYEKMQ in the germline V gene (reference sequence). The CDR3 DNA reads as TGTGCCAGCAGCCCTCTGGTTAGCACAGATACGCAGTATTTT. Encoded protein: CASSPLVSTDTQYF.